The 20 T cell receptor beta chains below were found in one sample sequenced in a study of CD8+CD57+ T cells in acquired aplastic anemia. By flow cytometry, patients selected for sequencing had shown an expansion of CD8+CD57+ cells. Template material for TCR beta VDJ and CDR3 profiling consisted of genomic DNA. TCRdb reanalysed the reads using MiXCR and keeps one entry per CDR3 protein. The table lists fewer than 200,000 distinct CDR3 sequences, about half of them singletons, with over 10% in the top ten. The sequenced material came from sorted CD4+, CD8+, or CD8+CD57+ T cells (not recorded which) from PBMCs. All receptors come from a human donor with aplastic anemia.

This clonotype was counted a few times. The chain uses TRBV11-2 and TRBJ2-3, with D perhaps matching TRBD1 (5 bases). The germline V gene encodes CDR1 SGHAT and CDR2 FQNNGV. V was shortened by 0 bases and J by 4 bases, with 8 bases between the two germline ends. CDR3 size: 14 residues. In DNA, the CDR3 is TGTGCCAGCAGCTTAGACAGGGTCCCAGATACGCAGTATTTT. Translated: CASSLDRVPDTQYF.

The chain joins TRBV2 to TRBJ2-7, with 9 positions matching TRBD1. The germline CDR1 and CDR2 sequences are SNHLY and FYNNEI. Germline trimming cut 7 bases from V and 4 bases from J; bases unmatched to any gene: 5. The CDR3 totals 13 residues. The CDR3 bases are TGTGCCAGCACCCACAGGGGGCAGTACGAGCAGTACTTC. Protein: CASTHRGQYEQYF.

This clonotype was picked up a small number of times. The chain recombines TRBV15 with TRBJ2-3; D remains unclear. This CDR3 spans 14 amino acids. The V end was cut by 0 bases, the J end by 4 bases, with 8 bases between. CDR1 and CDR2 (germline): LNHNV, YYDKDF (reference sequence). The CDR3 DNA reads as TGTGCCACCAGCAGAGATGTTGGGGCAGATACGCAGTATTTT. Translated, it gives CATSRDVGADTQYF.

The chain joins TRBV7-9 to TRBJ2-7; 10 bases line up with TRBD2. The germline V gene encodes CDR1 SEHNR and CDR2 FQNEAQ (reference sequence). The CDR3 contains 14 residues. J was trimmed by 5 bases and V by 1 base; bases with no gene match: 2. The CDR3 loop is CASSLGLAGDEQYF. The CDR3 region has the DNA TGTGCCAGCAGCTTAGGCCTAGCGGGGGACGAGCAGTACTTC.

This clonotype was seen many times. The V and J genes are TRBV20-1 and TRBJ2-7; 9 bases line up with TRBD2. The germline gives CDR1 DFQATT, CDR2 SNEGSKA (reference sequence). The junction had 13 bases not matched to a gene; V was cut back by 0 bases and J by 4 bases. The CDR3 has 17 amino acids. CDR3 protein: CSARDPLIGGGVYEQYF. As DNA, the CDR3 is TGCAGTGCTAGAGACCCATTAATTGGCGGGGGGGTTTACGAGCAGTACTTC.

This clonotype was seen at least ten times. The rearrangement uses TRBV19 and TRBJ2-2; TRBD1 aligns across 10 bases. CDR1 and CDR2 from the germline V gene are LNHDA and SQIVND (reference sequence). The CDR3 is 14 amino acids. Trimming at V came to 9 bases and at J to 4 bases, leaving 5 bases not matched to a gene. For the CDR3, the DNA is TGTGCCAGCCGCGGACAGGGGGGCACCGGGGAGCTGTTTTTT. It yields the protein CASRGQGGTGELFF.

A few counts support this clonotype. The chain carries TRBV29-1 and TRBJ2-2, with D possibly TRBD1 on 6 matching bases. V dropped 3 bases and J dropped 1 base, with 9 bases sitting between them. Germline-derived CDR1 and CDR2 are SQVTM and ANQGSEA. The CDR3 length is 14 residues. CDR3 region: CSVDQGLNTGELFF. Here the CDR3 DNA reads TGCAGCGTTGACCAGGGGCTGAACACCGGGGAGCTGTTTTTT.

CDR3 sequence: CASSELGGRTGNTIYF. DNA for the CDR3: TGTGCCAGCAGTGAATTAGGGGGCAGAACTGGAAACACCATATATTTT. This chain connects TRBV6-1 to TRBJ1-3, with 7 bases matching TRBD1. Looked up from germline, CDR1 is MNHNS and CDR2 is SASEGT. Trimming took 2 bases from V and 2 from J; bases not matched to a gene: 6. The CDR3 length is 16 residues.

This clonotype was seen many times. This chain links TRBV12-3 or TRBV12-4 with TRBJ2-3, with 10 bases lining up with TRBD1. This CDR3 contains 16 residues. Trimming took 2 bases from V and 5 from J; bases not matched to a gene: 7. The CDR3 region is CASSLRRDRGGDTQYF. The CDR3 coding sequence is TGTGCCAGCAGTTTACGAAGGGACAGGGGAGGAGATACGCAGTATTTT.

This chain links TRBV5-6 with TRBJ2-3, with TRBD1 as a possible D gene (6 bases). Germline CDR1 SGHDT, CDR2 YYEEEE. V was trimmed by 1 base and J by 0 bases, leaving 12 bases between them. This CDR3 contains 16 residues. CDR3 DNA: TGTGCCAGCAGCTTGAACCCGGACAGAAGCACAGATACGCAGTATTTT. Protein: CASSLNPDRSTDTQYF.

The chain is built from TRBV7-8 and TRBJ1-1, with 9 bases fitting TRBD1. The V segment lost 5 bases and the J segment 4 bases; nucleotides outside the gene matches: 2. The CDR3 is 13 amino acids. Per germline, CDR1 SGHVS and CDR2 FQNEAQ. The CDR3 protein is CASSGQGPTEAFF. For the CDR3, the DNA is TGTGCCAGCAGCGGACAGGGGCCCACTGAAGCTTTCTTT.

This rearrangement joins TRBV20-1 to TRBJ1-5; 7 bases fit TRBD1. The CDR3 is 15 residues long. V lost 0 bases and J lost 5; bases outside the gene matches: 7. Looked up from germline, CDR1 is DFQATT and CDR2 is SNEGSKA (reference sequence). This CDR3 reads CSARDQGGPDQPQHF. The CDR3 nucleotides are TGCAGTGCTAGAGATCAAGGGGGCCCTGATCAGCCCCAGCATTTT.

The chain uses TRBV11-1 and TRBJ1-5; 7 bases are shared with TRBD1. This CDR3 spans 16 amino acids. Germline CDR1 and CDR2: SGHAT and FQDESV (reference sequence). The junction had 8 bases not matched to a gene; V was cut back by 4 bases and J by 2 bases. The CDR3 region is CASSSHRQGGNQPQHF. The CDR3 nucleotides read TGTGCCAGCAGCTCCCACCGACAGGGCGGCAATCAGCCCCAGCATTTT.

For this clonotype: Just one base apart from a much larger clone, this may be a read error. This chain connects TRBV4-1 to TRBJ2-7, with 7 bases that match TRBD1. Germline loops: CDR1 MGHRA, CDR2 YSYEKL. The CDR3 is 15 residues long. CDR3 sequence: CASSPQGTVAYGQYF. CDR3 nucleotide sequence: TGCGCCAGCAGCCCCCAAGGGACAGTCGCCTACGGGCAGTACTTC.

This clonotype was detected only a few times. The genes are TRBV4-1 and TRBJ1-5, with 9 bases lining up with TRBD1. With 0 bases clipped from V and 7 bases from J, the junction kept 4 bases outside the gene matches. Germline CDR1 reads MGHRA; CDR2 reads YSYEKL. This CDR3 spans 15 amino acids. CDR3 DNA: TGCGCCAGCAGCCAAGACCCCACAGGGGGCCAGCCCCAGCATTTT. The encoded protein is CASSQDPTGGQPQHF.

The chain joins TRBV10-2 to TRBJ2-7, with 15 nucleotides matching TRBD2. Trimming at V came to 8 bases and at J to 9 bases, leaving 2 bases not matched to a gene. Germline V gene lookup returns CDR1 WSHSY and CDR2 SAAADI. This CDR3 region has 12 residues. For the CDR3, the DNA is TGCGCCAGCCCGGGACTAGCGGGGGGGCAGTACTTC. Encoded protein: CASPGLAGGQYF.

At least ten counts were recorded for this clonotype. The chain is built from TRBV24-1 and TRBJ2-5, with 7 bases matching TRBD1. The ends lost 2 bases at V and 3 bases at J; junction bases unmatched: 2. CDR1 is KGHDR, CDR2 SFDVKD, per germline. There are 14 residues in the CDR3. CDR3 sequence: CATSDYGTEETQYF. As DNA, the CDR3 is TGTGCCACCAGTGATTACGGGACAGAAGAGACCCAGTACTTC.

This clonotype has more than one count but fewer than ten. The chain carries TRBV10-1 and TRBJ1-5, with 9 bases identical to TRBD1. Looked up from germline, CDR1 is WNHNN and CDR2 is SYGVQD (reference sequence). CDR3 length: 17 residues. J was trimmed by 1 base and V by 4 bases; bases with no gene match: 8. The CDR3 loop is CASSVWTGDESNQPQHF. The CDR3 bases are TGCGCCAGCAGTGTCTGGACAGGGGATGAGAGCAATCAGCCCCAGCATTTT.

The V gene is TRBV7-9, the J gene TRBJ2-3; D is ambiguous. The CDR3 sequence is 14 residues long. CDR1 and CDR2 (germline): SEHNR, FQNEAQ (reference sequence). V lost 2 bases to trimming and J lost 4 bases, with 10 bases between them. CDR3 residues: CASSLMPIPDTQYF. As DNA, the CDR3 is TGTGCCAGCAGCTTAATGCCAATCCCAGATACGCAGTATTTT.

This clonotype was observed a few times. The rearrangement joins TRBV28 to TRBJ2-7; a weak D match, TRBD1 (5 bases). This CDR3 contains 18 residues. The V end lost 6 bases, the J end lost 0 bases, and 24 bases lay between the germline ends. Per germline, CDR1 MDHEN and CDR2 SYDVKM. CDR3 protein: CASSQVGRAQGFSYEQYF. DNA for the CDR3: TGTGCCAGCAGCCAGGTCGGCCGGGCTCAGGGCTTCTCCTACGAGCAGTACTTC.